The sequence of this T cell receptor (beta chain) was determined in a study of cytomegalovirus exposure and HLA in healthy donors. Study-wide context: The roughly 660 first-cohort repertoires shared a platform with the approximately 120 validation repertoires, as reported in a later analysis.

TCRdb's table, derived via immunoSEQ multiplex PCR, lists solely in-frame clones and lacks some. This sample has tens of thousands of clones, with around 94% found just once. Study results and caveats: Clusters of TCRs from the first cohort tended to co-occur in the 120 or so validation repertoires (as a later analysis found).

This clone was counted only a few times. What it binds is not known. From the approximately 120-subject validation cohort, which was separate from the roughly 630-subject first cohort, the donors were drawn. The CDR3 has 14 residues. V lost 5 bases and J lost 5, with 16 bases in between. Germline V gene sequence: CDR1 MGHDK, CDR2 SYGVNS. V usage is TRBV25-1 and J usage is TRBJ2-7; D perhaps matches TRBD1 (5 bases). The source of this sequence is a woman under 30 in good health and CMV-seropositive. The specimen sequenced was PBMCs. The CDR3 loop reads CASSPGYPKDEQYF. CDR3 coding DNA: TGTGCCAGCAGTCCAGGGTATCCTAAGGACGAGCAGTACTTC.